The next 9 T cell receptor beta chains were all read from a single sample in a study of blood T cell repertoires in COVID-19. Generated by immunoSEQ multiplex PCR, the TCRdb table keeps only in-frame clones and is missing some. Among almost 250,000 clones listed, more than 75% were seen once. Sample: PBMCs or T cells enriched from blood (not recorded which). These TCRs come from a woman between 45 and 65 years old who had recovered from COVID-19.

The V call is TRBV24-1, the J call TRBJ1-2; no clear D gene. The CDR3 contains 15 residues. The V gene lost 4 bases and the J gene lost 8 bases, with 19 bases spanning the gap. The V gene's germline CDR1 is KGHDR and CDR2 SFDVKD. Here the CDR3 reads CATSDRMGGRGGYTF. In nucleotides, the CDR3 is TGTGCCACCAGTGACCGGATGGGAGGCCGAGGAGGCTACACCTTC.

The chain carries TRBV29-1 and TRBJ1-1; D gene ambiguous. The CDR3 consists of 10 residues. CDR1 is SQVTM, CDR2 ANQGSEA, per germline. V was pared by 5 bases and J by 3 bases, with 4 bases between. The CDR3 coding sequence is TGCAGCGTTCTTGACACTGAAGCTTTCTTT. Protein sequence: CSVLDTEAFF.

The V call is TRBV9, the J call TRBJ2-3, with 12 bases aligning to TRBD2. V was pared by 2 bases and J by 0 bases, with 7 bases of the junction left unmatched. This CDR3 contains 18 residues. CDR1 is SGDLS, CDR2 YYNGEE, per germline. The CDR3 DNA reads TGTGCCAGCAGCGTGAGGACTAGCGGGACCCAGAGCACAGATACGCAGTATTTT. Protein: CASSVRTSGTQSTDTQYF.

This clone was counted a single time. V usage is TRBV6-2 or TRBV6-3 and J usage is TRBJ2-7; D is possibly TRBD1 (5 bases). The V end was cut by 3 bases, the J end by 0 bases, with 15 bases between. From germline, CDR1 is MNHEY and CDR2 SVGEGT. The CDR3 runs 16 residues. CDR3 in amino acids: CASSYSTGDVSYEQYF. DNA for the CDR3: TGTGCCAGCAGTTATTCAACAGGCGACGTCTCCTACGAGCAGTACTTC.

The chain uses TRBV29-1 and TRBJ1-2; 10 bases match TRBD1. Germline values: CDR1 SQVTM, CDR2 ANQGSEA. Trimming took 7 bases from V and 3 from J; bases not matched to a gene: 5. The CDR3 contains 13 residues. The CDR3 region is CSARQGADYGYTF. The CDR3 DNA is TGCAGCGCGAGACAGGGGGCCGACTATGGCTACACCTTC.

This clone was counted once. The chain links TRBV6-5 to TRBJ2-2; D remains ambiguous. Looked up from germline, CDR1 is MNHEY and CDR2 is SVGAGI. The CDR3 spans 14 residues. V lost 6 bases and J lost 4, with 12 bases in between. CDR3 amino acids: CASSASGITGELFF. DNA for the CDR3: TGTGCCAGCAGCGCGTCGGGTATCACCGGGGAGCTGTTTTTT.

The rearrangement uses TRBV7-6 and TRBJ2-7; 11 bases fit TRBD2. This CDR3 spans 17 amino acids. V trimming: 4 bases; J trimming: 2 bases; junction bases outside the gene matches: 10. Germline-derived CDR1 and CDR2 are SGHVS and FNYEAQ. The DNA of the CDR3 is TGTGCCAGCAGCTCAGGACTAGCGGGCCCTGCCCCCTACGAGCAGTACTTC. Amino acid sequence: CASSSGLAGPAPYEQYF.

V usage is TRBV27 and J usage is TRBJ1-1, with D perhaps TRBD1 (6 bases). The CDR3 spans 14 residues. Trimming took off 4 bases at V and 1 base at J, with 10 bases between the two ends. Looked up from germline, CDR1 is MNHEY and CDR2 is SMNVEV (reference sequence). The CDR3 nucleotides are TGTGCCAGCAGTTCAGCGGGACAGAACACTGAAGCTTTCTTT. Residues: CASSSAGQNTEAFF.

This chain's CDR3 is CASSTSGMQPQHF. The CDR3 region has the DNA TGTGCCAGTAGTACCTCAGGGATGCAGCCCCAGCATTTT. V and J are TRBV19 and TRBJ1-5, with D possibly being TRBD1 (5 bases). Germline V CDR1 and CDR2: LNHDA, SQIVND (reference sequence). The CDR3 length is 13 residues. V was clipped by 4 bases and J by 7 bases, with 11 bases between them.